The rows below give T cell receptor beta chains drawn from one sample of a study of blood T cell repertoires in COVID-19. Libraries were prepared by immunoSEQ multiplex PCR; TCRdb keeps only in-frame clonotypes and omits some of them. Found here are roughly 160,000 clones, about four fifths of them singletons; the top ten hold around 2.1%. Sequenced input: peripheral blood. Receptors originate from a woman at least 80 years old with acute or convalescent COVID-19. The CDR3 runs from the conserved cysteine through the conserved F or W. A D gene is named only where the DNA matches it firmly. A row's size may be missing; if present it is once, few, many or a size class.

>.|TRBJ2-7|.|TRBV28
TGTGCCAGCAGTTCGGGACTGAAGGAGCAGTACTTC
CASSSGLKEQYF
>.|TRBJ2-5|.|TRBV2
TGTGCCAGCAGTGTTCGCGGCGTTCAAGAGACCCAGTACTTC
CASSVRGVQETQYF
>.|TRBJ1-1|.|TRBV6-5
TGTGCCAGCAGACGTACAGGGAACACTGAAGCTTTCTTT
CASRRTGNTEAFF
>.|TRBJ2-2|.|TRBV7-2
TGTGCCAGCAGTTTAGAAGACAGAAATACCGGGGAGCTGTTTTTT
CASSLEDRNTGELFF
>TRBD1|TRBJ2-5|.|TRBV3-1/TRBV3-2
TGTGCCAGCAGCCCCGCCCCGGACAGGCGAATAGAGACCCAGTACTTC
CASSPAPDRRIETQYF
>TRBD1|TRBJ1-2|.|TRBV7-2
TGTGCCAGCAGCTTAATCCGCGGGGGGGGACAGGGGCCTCCATATGGCTACACCTTC
CASSLIRGGGQGPPYGYTF
>.|TRBJ1-2|few|TRBV7-2
TGTGCCAGCAGCTTAGATCGGGTCCCTAGGTATGGCTACACCTTC
CASSLDRVPRYGYTF
>TRBD2|TRBJ2-1|.|TRBV5-8
TGTGCCAGCAGCTTAAGGACTAGCGTGAATGAGCAGTTCTTC
CASSLRTSVNEQFF
>TRBD1|TRBJ2-1|.|TRBV6-5
TGTGCCAGCACGGGACAGCCGTCGGGGAGTGAGCAGTTCTTC
CASTGQPSGSEQFF
>TRBD2|TRBJ2-3|.|TRBV6-5
TGTGCCAGCAGTTACATGGCGGGAGATCTTGGTGATACGCAGTATTTT
CASSYMAGDLGDTQYF
>.|TRBJ1-2|.|TRBV6-2/TRBV6-3
TGTGCCAGCAGTCGGGATTTCGGTGACTATGGCTACACCTTC
CASSRDFGDYGYTF
>.|TRBJ1-3|.|TRBV30
TGTGCCTGGAGTGAGGGGGGGAGAAACACCATATATTTT
CAWSEGGRNTIYF
>TRBD2|TRBJ2-5|.|TRBV7-2
TGTGCCAGCAGCCCCGTCGGCGCGGGAGGGCCGGGTGAGACCCAGTACTTC
CASSPVGAGGPGETQYF
>.|TRBJ2-4|.|TRBV10-1
TGCGCCAGCAGTCTCCAACACCGAAGAAACATTCAGTACTTC
CASSLQHRRNIQYF
>TRBD2|TRBJ2-1|.|TRBV11-3
TGTGCCAGCGCAAAGGGACTAGGGTTCTACAATGAGCAGTTCTTC
CASAKGLGFYNEQFF
>TRBD2|TRBJ2-1|.|TRBV10-3
TGTGCCACCGGACTAGCGGAAAAGGGAAATGAGCAGTTCTTC
CATGLAEKGNEQFF
>.|TRBJ1-5|.|TRBV28
TGTGCCAGCAGCCTGACAGGCCAAAGTCAGCCCCAGCATTTT
CASSLTGQSQPQHF
>.|TRBJ1-5|.|TRBV25-1
TGTGCCAGCAGTGATACCGGGTCGCAGCCCCAGCATTTT
CASSDTGSQPQHF
>.|TRBJ2-3|.|TRBV5-1
TGCGCCAGCATCCTGGGGGGAGCTAGCACAGATACGCAGTATTTT
CASILGGASTDTQYF
>TRBD2|TRBJ2-3|.|TRBV7-2
TGTGCCAGCAGCTTAGGCGGGGGGAATAGAGATACGCAGTATTTT
CASSLGGGNRDTQYF
>TRBD1|TRBJ1-1|.|TRBV5-1
TGCGCCAGCAGCGCATTGACAGGGCGTACGACTGAAGCTTTCTTT
CASSALTGRTTEAFF
>.|TRBJ1-3|.|TRBV7-2
TGTGCCAGCAGCTTAGAAGGGAGCCCGAACTCTGGAAACACCATATATTTT
CASSLEGSPNSGNTIYF
>.|TRBJ1-1|once|TRBV19
TGTGCCAGTAGAGGACGGGGGAACACTGAAGCTTTCTTT
CASRGRGNTEAFF
>TRBD1|TRBJ1-2|once|TRBV2
TGTGCCAGCAGTTCGCGGACAGGGGGCTATGGCTACACCTTC
CASSSRTGGYGYTF
>TRBD2|TRBJ2-1|once|TRBV7-9
TGTGCCAGCAGCCGCTTACTAGCGGACTACAATGAGCAGTTCTTC
CASSRLLADYNEQFF
>TRBD1|TRBJ1-1|.|TRBV30
TGTGCCTGGAGTGTGGCGACAGGGGCCACTGAAGCTTTCTTT
CAWSVATGATEAFF
>TRBD2|TRBJ2-7|once|TRBV9
TGTGCCAGCGCGATGATCCCTAGCGGGGCGGACCACTACGAGCAGTACTTC
CASAMIPSGADHYEQYF
>.|TRBJ2-7|.|TRBV20-1
TGCAGTGCTAGGGGAGCTTACGAGCAGTACTTC
CSARGAYEQYF
>TRBD1|TRBJ1-1|.|TRBV7-2
TGTGCCAGCAGCAAGACAGGGGTGAACACTGAAGCTTTCTTT
CASSKTGVNTEAFF
>TRBD1|TRBJ2-1|.|TRBV19
TGTGCCAGTAGTTCCTCCGGGACAGGGGGCTTTGAGCAGTTCTTC
CASSSSGTGGFEQFF
>.|TRBJ2-5|.|TRBV28
TGTGCCAGCAAGTTAGGTGCTATAACAGGAAATCAAGAGACCCAGTACTTC
CASKLGAITGNQETQYF
>TRBD1|TRBJ2-6|.|TRBV6-1
TGTGCCAGCAGTGCCTACAGGGGTCGCGGCTCTGGGGCCAACGTCCTGACTTTC
CASSAYRGRGSGANVLTF
>.|TRBJ1-6|.|TRBV5-1
TGCGCCAGCAGCCCGGAGGCGGGGTGGGATTCACCCCTCCACTTT
CASSPEAGWDSPLHF
>.|TRBJ2-2|.|TRBV3-1/TRBV3-2
TGTGCCAGCAGCCAAGTAGAGGGTATCGGGGAGCTGTTTTTT
CASSQVEGIGELFF
>.|TRBJ1-4|.|TRBV5-5
TGTGCCAGCAGCCCAGAGGGCCGTCGAAGTGAAAAACTGTTTTTT
CASSPEGRRSEKLFF
>.|TRBJ1-1|.|TRBV7-9
TGTGCCAGCAGCTTAGATTGGGGGGGAGCTGAAGCTTTCTTT
CASSLDWGGAEAFF
>TRBD2|TRBJ2-1|.|TRBV30
TGTGCCGGGGGCCCCGCTAGCGGGAGGGCCAGTGAGCAGTTCTTC
CAGGPASGRASEQFF
>.|TRBJ1-1|.|TRBV30
TGTGCCTGGAGAGGGGGAAGGTTCACTGAAGCTTTCTTT
CAWRGGRFTEAFF
>TRBD1|TRBJ2-5|.|TRBV2
TGTGCCAGCAGACCGGGACAGGGGATCGAGACCCAGTACTTC
CASRPGQGIETQYF
>TRBD2|TRBJ2-3|few|TRBV5-1
TGCGCCAGCAGCTTGGACGGGAGGGCCGTGGATACGCAGTATTTT
CASSLDGRAVDTQYF
>TRBD1|TRBJ2-1|.|TRBV5-1
TGCGCCAGCAGCCGACAGGGAACTGAGCAGTTCTTC
CASSRQGTEQFF
>.|TRBJ2-7|few|TRBV6-2/TRBV6-3
TGTGCCAGCAGTTACAGCCTAGCGAACTACGAGCAGTACTTC
CASSYSLANYEQYF
>.|TRBJ2-2|.|TRBV5-5
TGTGCCAGCAGCTTGGCCACAGCGAACACCGGGGAGCTGTTTTTT
CASSLATANTGELFF
>TRBD1|TRBJ1-2|.|TRBV7-2
TGTGCCAGCAGCACAATGACAGGGTTCAAGGCTAACTATGGCTACACCTTC
CASSTMTGFKANYGYTF
>.|TRBJ2-1|.|TRBV7-2
TGTGCCAGCAGCTTAGCGCTTGGGGGGGCGGGATACAATGAGCAGTTCTTC
CASSLALGGAGYNEQFF
>.|TRBJ1-1|once|TRBV3-1/TRBV3-2
TGTGCCAGCAGCCAAGATGCGGGGAGGTTCACTGAAGCTTTCTTT
CASSQDAGRFTEAFF
>.|TRBJ1-1|few|TRBV19
TGTGCCAGTAGTATAGGTGGAGACAGCCGATATGAAGCTTTCTTT
CASSIGGDSRYEAFF
>TRBD2|TRBJ2-2|.|TRBV4-1
TGCGCCAGCAGCCAAGGAGCAGAGCGGGGGAGGCGCGAGGAGCTGTTTTTT
CASSQGAERGRREELFF
>.|TRBJ1-4|.|TRBV6-2/TRBV6-3
TGTGCCAGCAGCGACCGGGTGGGGAGTGAAAAACTGTTTTTT
CASSDRVGSEKLFF
>.|TRBJ1-5|.|TRBV15
TGTGCCACCAGCGGAACAGGGTCTCGCCAGCCCCAGCATTTT
CATSGTGSRQPQHF
>.|TRBJ2-3|.|TRBV6-5
TGTGCCAGCAGTAAGCCTGGCACAGATACGCAGTATTTT
CASSKPGTDTQYF
>TRBD1|TRBJ2-2|few|TRBV18
TGTGCCAGCTCGCTAGACAGGGGAACCGGGGAGCTGTTTTTT
CASSLDRGTGELFF
>TRBD1|TRBJ1-2|few|TRBV6-5
TGTGCCAGCAGTTACTCTGGACAGGGGGCGGGCTATGGCTACACCTTC
CASSYSGQGAGYGYTF
>.|TRBJ1-2|once|TRBV19
TGTGCCAGTAGTATCTCCCGACAGCTTCATCCTTCGGATGGCTACACCTTC
CASSISRQLHPSDGYTF